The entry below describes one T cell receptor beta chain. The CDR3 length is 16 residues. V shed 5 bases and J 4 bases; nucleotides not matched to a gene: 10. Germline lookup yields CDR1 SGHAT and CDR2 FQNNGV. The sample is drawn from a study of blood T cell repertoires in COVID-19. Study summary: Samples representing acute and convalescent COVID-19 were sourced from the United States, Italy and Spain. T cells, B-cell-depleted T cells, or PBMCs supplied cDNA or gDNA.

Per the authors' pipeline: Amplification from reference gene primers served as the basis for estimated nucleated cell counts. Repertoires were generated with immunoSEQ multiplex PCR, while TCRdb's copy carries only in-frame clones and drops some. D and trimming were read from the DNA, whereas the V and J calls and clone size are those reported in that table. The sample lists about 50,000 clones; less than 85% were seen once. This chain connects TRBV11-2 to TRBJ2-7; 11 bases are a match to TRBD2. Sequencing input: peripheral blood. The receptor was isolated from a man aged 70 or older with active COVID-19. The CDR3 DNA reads TGTGCCAGCAGCGCAACTAGCGGGAGTGGAAGATACGAGCAGTACTTC. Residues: CASSATSGSGRYEQYF.